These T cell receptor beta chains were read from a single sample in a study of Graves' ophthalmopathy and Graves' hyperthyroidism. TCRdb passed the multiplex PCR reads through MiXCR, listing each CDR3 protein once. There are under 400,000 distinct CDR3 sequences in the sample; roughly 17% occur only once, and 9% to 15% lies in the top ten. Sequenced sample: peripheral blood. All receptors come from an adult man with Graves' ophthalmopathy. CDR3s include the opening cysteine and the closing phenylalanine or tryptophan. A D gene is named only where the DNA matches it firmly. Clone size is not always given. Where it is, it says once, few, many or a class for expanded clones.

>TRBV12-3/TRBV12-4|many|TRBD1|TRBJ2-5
TGTGCCAGCAGTTTAGGGTACAGGGGGCTGCAAGAGACCCAGTACTTC
CASSLGYRGLQETQYF
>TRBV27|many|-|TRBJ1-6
TGTGCCAGCAGTTTATCATGGACAGAGAATTCACCCCTCCACTTT
CASSLSWTENSPLHF
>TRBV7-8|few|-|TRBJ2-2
TGTGCCAGCAGGGCGTTAGTGGGGAACTCCGGGGAGCTGTTTTTT
CASRALVGNSGELFF
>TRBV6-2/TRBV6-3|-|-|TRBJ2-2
TGTGCCAGCAGTCCGAACAACAGGGTCATCACCGGGGAGCTGTTTTTT
CASSPNNRVITGELFF
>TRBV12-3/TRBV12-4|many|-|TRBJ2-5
TGTGCCAGCAGTTCGTCCAGGGCTGGGGAGACCCAGTACTTC
CASSSSRAGETQYF
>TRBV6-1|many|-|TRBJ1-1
TGTGCCAGCAGTGGTAATGGGGCAGGGACTTTCTTT
CASSGNGAGTFF
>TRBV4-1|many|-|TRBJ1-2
TGCGCCAGCAGCCAACTACCGGACGACGATGTCTACACCTTC
CASSQLPDDDVYTF
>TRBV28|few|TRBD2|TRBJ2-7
TGTGCCAGCAGTTTATTGGGCCTAGCGGGGGCATACGAGCAGTACTTC
CASSLLGLAGAYEQYF
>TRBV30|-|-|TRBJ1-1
TGTGCCTGGATAGTGAACACTGAAGCTCTCTTT
CAWIVNTEALF
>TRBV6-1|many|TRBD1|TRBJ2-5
TGTGCCAGCAGTGGTAAGGACAGGGCAGCAGAGACCCAGTACTTC
CASSGKDRAAETQYF
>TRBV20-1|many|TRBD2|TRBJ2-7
TGCAGTGCTAGTTTTCGCGGGAGGTTTGCCGAGCAGTACTTC
CSASFRGRFAEQYF
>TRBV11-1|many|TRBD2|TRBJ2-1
TGTGCCAGCAGCTTTGTACTTCCGGGGGGAAGGGCCAAGCAGTTCTTC
CASSFVLPGGRAKQFF